Below, 30 T cell receptor beta chains from the same sample are listed, as sequenced in a study of identical twins. TCRdb passed the 5' RACE reads through MiXCR, listing each CDR3 protein once. This table has around 680,000 distinct CDR3 sequences, 8.5% to 9% appearing once. These records were also assigned to another study, of yellow fever vaccine responses in identical twins.

The sequenced sample consisted of PBMCs. All receptors derive from a woman aged 18-29 years in good health.

This clonotype turned up a few times. The chain carries TRBV6-1 and TRBJ2-1; maybe TRBD1 (6 bases). Per the germline V gene, CDR1 is MNHNS and CDR2 is SASEGT. There are 16 residues in the CDR3. Trimming took off 3 bases at V and 1 base at J, with 13 bases between the two ends. CDR3 residues: CASSDWAGVSYNEQFF. As DNA, the CDR3 is TGTGCCAGCAGTGATTGGGCAGGGGTTTCCTACAATGAGCAGTTCTTC.

The chain's CDR3 is CASSPVGGEGNTIYF. For the CDR3, the DNA is TGTGCCAGCTCACCAGTCGGAGGGGAAGGAAACACCATATATTTT. V gene TRBV18 combines with J gene TRBJ1-3, with D perhaps matching TRBD1 (5 bases). With 2 bases removed from V and 4 bases from J, the gap between germline ends came to 12 bases. The CDR3 has 15 residues. Germline V gene sequence: CDR1 KGHSH, CDR2 LQKENI.

The genes are TRBV3-1 and TRBJ2-4, with D possibly TRBD2 on 6 matching bases. This CDR3 has 15 residues. Germline lookup yields CDR1 LGHDT and CDR2 YNNKEL (reference sequence). V was pared by 1 base and J by 6 bases, with 13 bases between. The CDR3 region is CASSQVGGLGNIQYF. The CDR3 nucleotides are TGTGCCAGCAGCCAAGTTGGGGGACTTGGAAACATTCAGTACTTC.

The sample holds many counts of this clonotype. The rearrangement uses TRBV7-9 and TRBJ1-5, with a weak D call TRBD1 (5 bases). Per the germline V gene, CDR1 is SEHNR and CDR2 is FQNEAQ (reference sequence). The germline V and J ends were trimmed by 1 base and 7 bases, with 8 bases remaining between them. The CDR3 contains 13 residues. CDR3 protein: CASSLGDGQPQHF. The CDR3 DNA sequence: TGTGCCAGCAGCTTAGGGGACGGCCAGCCCCAGCATTTT.

This clonotype was found many times. This chain's CDR3 is CASSPLGTYEQYF. DNA of the CDR3: TGTGCCAGCAGCCCCTTGGGCACCTACGAGCAGTACTTC. The chain couples TRBV3-1 to TRBJ2-7, with D uncertain. V was cut by 4 bases and J by 2 bases, with 9 bases left in between. Germline V gene lookup returns CDR1 LGHDT and CDR2 YNNKEL (reference sequence). This CDR3 contains 13 residues.

This clonotype was seen at least ten times. V usage is TRBV25-1 and J usage is TRBJ2-1, with unresolved D. The CDR3 extends over 11 amino acids. Deletions cut 5 bases from V and 8 bases from J, with 7 bases between. CDR1 MGHDK and CDR2 SYGVNS come from the germline V gene. As DNA, the CDR3 is TGTGCCAGCAGTCATTCCCATGAGCAGTTCTTC. This sequence encodes CASSHSHEQFF.

In this sample, this clonotype turned up once. With a much larger clone just one base away, this may be a read error. V is TRBV25-1 and J is TRBJ2-3; 8 bases map to TRBD2. V lost 10 bases, J lost 5 bases, and 11 bases stayed unmatched. The CDR3 spans 14 residues. The germline CDR1 and CDR2 sequences are MGHDK and SYGVNS. CDR3 in DNA: TGTGCCACTTCCCGGGGGGGAAGAGAAGATACGCAGTATTTT. It is translated as CATSRGGREDTQYF.

This clonotype appeared many times. This chain connects TRBV7-9 to TRBJ1-4; D possibly corresponds to TRBD1 (6 bases). Germline values: CDR1 SEHNR, CDR2 FQNEAQ (reference sequence). The V gene lost 4 bases and the J gene lost 7 bases, with 16 bases spanning the gap. CDR3 length: 15 residues. The DNA for the CDR3 is TGTGCCAGCAGCTCCGGACAGCCTAAGCCTGAAAAACTGTTTTTT. Its translation is CASSSGQPKPEKLFF.

The CDR3 sequence is CSAPFGTGMAKNIQYF. CDR3 coding DNA: TGCAGTGCCCCCTTTGGGACAGGGATGGCCAAAAACATTCAGTACTTC. The genes are TRBV20-1 and TRBJ2-4, with 9 bases fitting TRBD1. In germline, CDR1 is DFQATT, CDR2 SNEGSKA (reference sequence). CDR3 length equals 16 residues. V lost 6 bases and J lost 1; bases outside the gene matches: 10.

This clonotype was seen many times. The chain is built from TRBV20-1 and TRBJ1-1, with D unclear. The CDR3 sequence is 14 residues long. Between the trimmed V and J ends, which lost 1 base and 1 base, there was a span of 10 bases. Germline V gene lookup returns CDR1 DFQATT and CDR2 SNEGSKA (reference sequence). The CDR3, as DNA: TGCAGTGCTAGAGCGGAACTAAAGAACACTGAAGCTTTCTTT. Protein: CSARAELKNTEAFF.

This clonotype was picked up a small number of times. The chain is built from TRBV20-1 and TRBJ2-7; D unresolved. Germline assignment: CDR1 DFQATT and CDR2 SNEGSKA (reference sequence). This CDR3 has 11 residues. Trimming pared 6 bases from V and 3 bases from J, leaving 9 bases between. CDR3 sequence (DNA): TGCAGTGCCACGGACGTCTACGAGCAGTACTTC. Translation: CSATDVYEQYF.

This clonotype came up many times. This chain joins TRBV20-1 and TRBJ2-7; TRBD2 agrees at 10 bases. Trimming removed 1 base from V and 7 bases from J; junction bases left unmatched: 7. CDR3 length: 14 residues. Germline CDR1 reads DFQATT; CDR2 reads SNEGSKA (reference sequence). CDR3 coding DNA: TGCAGTGCTAGAGGGCTAGCGGGAGTTTCGGAGCAGTACTTC. Its protein is CSARGLAGVSEQYF.

The genes are TRBV7-2 and TRBJ1-2, with 7 bases fitting TRBD1. Germline V gives CDR1 SGHTA, CDR2 FQGNSA. The CDR3 runs to 16 residues. The trim removed 3 bases at V and 7 bases at J, leaving 14 bases unmatched. The CDR3 protein is CASSFVPTGEWGGYTF. In nucleotides, the CDR3 is TGTGCCAGCAGCTTCGTGCCTACAGGGGAGTGGGGTGGCTACACCTTC.

This clonotype appeared many times. The chain carries TRBV7-6 and TRBJ2-1; no definite D call. The CDR3 totals 14 residues. Germline CDR1 SGHVS, CDR2 FNYEAQ. The germline V and J ends were trimmed by 1 base and 6 bases, with 10 bases remaining between them. The CDR3 is CASSLELGGNEQFF. The CDR3 DNA follows: TGTGCCAGCAGCTTAGAACTCGGCGGCAATGAGCAGTTCTTC.

There are a few counts of this clonotype. The chain uses TRBV20-1 and TRBJ2-7; the match to TRBD2 covers 8 bases. Trimming took 7 bases from V and 0 from J; bases not matched to a gene: 11. This CDR3 comprises 15 residues. The germline gives CDR1 DFQATT, CDR2 SNEGSKA (reference sequence). CDR3 amino acids: CSGQDPTSDSYEQYF. For the CDR3, the DNA is TGCAGTGGTCAAGATCCGACTAGCGACTCCTACGAGCAGTACTTC.

This clonotype was counted many times. DNA for the CDR3: TGTGCCAGCAGTTTAGCCAACAGGGTTGGCTACACCTTC. It codes for CASSLANRVGYTF. The chain links TRBV12-3 or TRBV12-4 to TRBJ1-2; D might be TRBD1 (6 bases). The CDR3 spans 13 residues. The V end was cut by 0 bases, the J end by 7 bases, with 9 bases between.

The rearrangement uses TRBV4-3 and TRBJ1-4; no clear D. Germline CDR1 and CDR2: LGHNA and YSLEER. The V and J ends lost 0 bases and 3 bases respectively, with 5 bases between them. The CDR3 is made up of 14 amino acids. This CDR3 is CASSQEGPNEKLFF. The CDR3 DNA is TGCGCCAGCAGCCAAGAAGGGCCTAATGAAAAACTGTTTTTT.

CDR3 DNA: TGTGCCAGCAGCTTCTTTGGGTTCGACAGGGGGTATCCCTCGAACACCGGGGAGCTGTTTTTT. This encodes CASSFFGFDRGYPSNTGELFF. The chain recombines TRBV11-2 with TRBJ2-2, with 9 bases identical to TRBD1. CDR1 is SGHAT, CDR2 FQNNGV, per germline. The CDR3 runs to 21 residues. With V trimmed by 3 bases and J by 0 bases, 17 bases remained unmatched.

This clonotype has more than one count but fewer than ten. J is TRBJ2-5 and V is TRBV29-1; D unresolved. Trimming took 8 bases from V and 1 from J, leaving 11 bases between them. CDR3 size: 12 residues. The V gene's germline CDR1 is SQVTM and CDR2 ANQGSEA. CDR3 sequence: CSFRQSQETQYF. CDR3 in DNA: TGCAGCTTCAGGCAATCCCAAGAGACCCAGTACTTC.

This clonotype was seen at least ten times. The chain joins TRBV25-1 to TRBJ2-3; D is unresolved. V was cut by 3 bases and J by 3 bases, with 7 bases left in between. Germline V CDR1 and CDR2: MGHDK, SYGVNS. The CDR3 covers 13 residues. CDR3 residues: CASSELGTDTQYF. DNA of the CDR3: TGTGCCAGCAGTGAGTTGGGGACAGATACGCAGTATTTT. The full variable domain, completed using reference TRBV25-1 and TRBJ2-3, is EADIYQTPRYLVIGTGKKITLECSQTMGHDKMYWYQQDPGMELHLIHYSYGVNSTEKGDLSSESTVSRIRTEHFPLTLESARPSHTSQYLCASSELGTDTQYFGPGTRLTVL.

This clonotype showed up many times. The gene calls are TRBV7-3 and TRBJ2-2; 8 bases match TRBD1. There are 15 residues in the CDR3. Looked up from germline, CDR1 is SGHTA and CDR2 is FQGTGA. V dropped 6 bases and J dropped 7; count of bases not matched to a gene: 10. The CDR3 loop is CASRLMTGASGELFF. CDR3 sequence (DNA): TGTGCCAGCAGGTTGATGACAGGGGCGAGCGGGGAGCTGTTTTTT. Full variable domain (rest looked up from reference TRBV7-3 and TRBJ2-2): GAGVSQTPSNKVTEKGKYVELRCDPISGHTALYWYRQSLGQGPEFLIYFQGTGAADDSGLPNDRFFAVRPEGSVSTLKIQRTERGDSAVYLCASRLMTGASGELFFGEGSRLTVL.

This clonotype has ten or more counts. The chain employs TRBV5-1 and TRBJ1-2; the match to TRBD1 covers 7 bases. Germline V lookup: CDR1 SGHRS, CDR2 YFSETQ. The V segment lost 3 bases and the J segment 2 bases; nucleotides outside the gene matches: 4. The CDR3 loop spans 14 amino acids. CDR3 DNA: TGCGCCAGCAGCTGGGACAGACCCAACTATGGCTACACCTTC. Translated: CASSWDRPNYGYTF.

This clonotype was recorded a few times. The chain joins TRBV7-3 to TRBJ2-7; TRBD2 aligns across 8 bases. Germline V gives CDR1 SGHTA, CDR2 FQGTGA. With V trimmed by 5 bases and J by 5 bases, 11 bases remained unmatched. The CDR3 has 15 residues. CDR3 protein: CASSKGTSNSDEQYF. Written as DNA, the CDR3 is TGTGCCAGCAGCAAGGGGACTAGTAACTCAGACGAGCAGTACTTC.

The V and J genes are TRBV6-2 or TRBV6-3 and TRBJ2-7; TRBD1 is a possible D gene (7 bases). Trimming shortened V by 8 bases and J by 4 bases, and 21 bases separated the two germline ends. The length of the CDR3 is 15 residues. CDR1 is MNHEY, CDR2 SVGEGT, per germline. The CDR3 DNA sequence: TGTGCCAGCCTTCCGGAGGGGGCCCCCTTATACGAGCAGTACTTC. It yields the protein CASLPEGAPLYEQYF.

The chain uses TRBV7-2 and TRBJ2-4, with 8 bases identical to TRBD1. Germline CDR1 is SGHTA and CDR2 is FQGNSA. Losses at the gene ends were 1 base for V and 14 bases for J; bases not matched to a gene: 7. This CDR3 contains 13 residues. DNA for the CDR3: TGTGCCAGCAGCTTAGTAAGGACAGGGAATAAGTACTTC. Its translation: CASSLVRTGNKYF.

The V gene is TRBV6-5, the J gene TRBJ2-7, with 7 bases that match TRBD1. The CDR3 totals 17 residues. Germline V gene data show CDR1 as MNHEY and CDR2 as SVGAGI. Germline trimming cut 2 bases from V and 0 bases from J; bases unmatched to any gene: 10. CDR3 sequence (DNA): TGTGCCAGCAGTTACGGGGGCCTAGGGACAGCCTCCTACGAGCAGTACTTC. The encoded protein is CASSYGGLGTASYEQYF.

This clonotype was picked up a small number of times. This chain uses TRBV9 with TRBJ2-1; TRBD2 matches 8 bases. V shed 0 bases, J shed 0 bases, and the junction held 8 bases outside the gene matches. CDR1 is SGDLS, CDR2 YYNGEE, per germline. This CDR3 contains 18 residues. CDR3 sequence reads: CASSVGLAGKSSYNEQFF. The CDR3 DNA sequence: TGTGCCAGCAGCGTAGGTCTAGCGGGCAAGAGCTCCTACAATGAGCAGTTCTTC.

Only a few counts were recorded for this clonotype. This rearrangement joins TRBV7-8 to TRBJ2-3; 15 bases agree with TRBD2. The germline V gene encodes CDR1 SGHVS and CDR2 FQNEAQ. J lost 2 bases, V lost 3 bases, and 9 bases had no gene match. The CDR3 length is 19 residues. The CDR3 bases are TGTGCCAGCAGCTTTGTATCCGGGACTAGCGGGAGGAACACAGATACGCAGTATTTT. The encoded protein is CASSFVSGTSGRNTDTQYF.

This clonotype was detected many times. The chain combines TRBV7-8 with TRBJ2-7; 10 nucleotides align to TRBD1. Trimming took 5 bases from V and 5 from J; bases not matched to a gene: 6. The CDR3 is made up of 14 amino acids. Germline CDR1 and CDR2: SGHVS and FQNEAQ. CDR3 sequence reads: CASSTDRGHDEQYF. The CDR3 nucleotides are TGTGCCAGCAGCACCGACAGGGGGCATGACGAGCAGTACTTC.

This chain uses TRBV7-8 with TRBJ2-7; 7 bases fit TRBD2. The CDR3 loop spans 14 amino acids. Germline trimming cut 4 bases from V and 3 bases from J; bases unmatched to any gene: 6. From germline, CDR1 is SGHVS and CDR2 FQNEAQ. The CDR3 DNA reads as TGTGCCAGCAGCTCGGGACTACCGAACTACGAGCAGTACTTC. Translated: CASSSGLPNYEQYF.